The clone carrying this TCR beta chain was recorded at least ten times. As yet, its antigen is unknown. No cell fractionation was done, so the repertoire covers all unsorted peripheral blood T cells. These data originate in a study of HIV-infected patients and healthy controls. Study results and caveats: Unequal distinct sequence numbers between patients and controls complicated comparisons.

The length of the CDR3 is 15 residues. Germline assignment: CDR1 DFQATT and CDR2 SNEGSKA (reference sequence). Trimming pared 1 base from V and 5 bases from J, leaving 17 bases between. Around 500 ng RNA was reverse transcribed with alpha and beta constant-region primers. Each of the alpha and beta chains got its own library through chain-specific third strand synthesis with indices. TCRdb itself ran the 5' RACE reads through MiXCR, one entry per CDR3 protein. The sample lists approximately 15,000 distinct CDR3 sequences; approximately 7% were seen once. The receptor was isolated from an adult in good health. The genes are TRBV20-1 and TRBJ2-5; unclear D gene. Sequencing was carried out using blood. The CDR3 DNA follows: TGCAGTGCTAGAGGAGTGGGAACCAAGACTGAGACCCAGTACTTC. Translation gives CSARGVGTKTETQYF.